Following are 18 T cell receptor beta chains from one sample sequenced in a study of blood T cells in healthy people across ages. Sample-barcoded 5' priming and a J-beta primer mix drove a second PCR of about 6 to 11 cycles. TCRdb called the 5' RACE reads again in MiXCR, with one record for every CDR3 protein. Of around 1,000,000 distinct CDR3 sequences in the sample, roughly 24% were seen once. These same data were also listed under a study on T cells of mothers and their children.

The sample consisted of blood. Receptor source: a girl aged 2-10 years in good health.

This clonotype has only a few counts. DNA of the CDR3: TGTGCCAGCAGCTTCGACAGAATGATAAACACTGAAGCTTTCTTT. Translation: CASSFDRMINTEAFF. The chain uses TRBV7-9 and TRBJ1-1, with D maybe TRBD1 (5 bases). V shed 3 bases and J shed 2 bases, with 13 bases lying between them. The CDR3 consists of 15 residues. Germline assignment: CDR1 SEHNR and CDR2 FQNEAQ (reference sequence).

DNA of the CDR3: TGTGCCAGCAGCTTATCTCACGGGGCTAGCACAGATACGCAGTATTTT. Protein sequence: CASSLSHGASTDTQYF. This chain links TRBV7-8 with TRBJ2-3; D is perhaps TRBD1 or TRBD2 (5 bases each). Germline V gives CDR1 SGHVS, CDR2 FQNEAQ. Trimming took 2 bases from V and 0 from J, leaving 12 bases between them. The CDR3 has 16 residues.

This clonotype was observed a handful of times. The chain joins TRBV20-1 to TRBJ1-2, with 10 positions matching TRBD1. This CDR3 comprises 16 residues. V lost 1 base and J lost 3; bases outside the gene matches: 8. Germline lookup yields CDR1 DFQATT and CDR2 SNEGSKA (reference sequence). CDR3 in amino acids: CSARGWTGGPDYGYTF. CDR3 coding DNA: TGCAGTGCTAGAGGCTGGACAGGGGGGCCGGACTATGGCTACACCTTC.

This chain connects TRBV6-6 to TRBJ2-7, with D hard to call. The germline V gene has CDR1 MNHNY and CDR2 SVGAGI (reference sequence). The CDR3 is made up of 16 amino acids. Trimming cost V 4 bases and J 0 bases, with 16 bases left between them. The CDR3 region is CASSSPTKTTSYEQYF. CDR3 nucleotide sequence: TGTGCCAGCAGTTCTCCCACAAAGACAACCTCCTACGAGCAGTACTTC.

V is TRBV7-9 and J is TRBJ1-2; a possible D gene is TRBD1 (5 bases). CDR3 size: 16 residues. Germline CDR1 SEHNR, CDR2 FQNEAQ (reference sequence). The V gene lost 5 bases and the J gene lost 2 bases, with 18 bases spanning the gap. The CDR3 DNA reads TGTGCCAGCAGCCCCCTTTATAGGGACCCCAACTATGGCTACACCTTC. The encoded protein is CASSPLYRDPNYGYTF.

This clonotype came up a few times. The chain has TRBV11-3 and TRBJ2-7, with D perhaps given as TRBD1 or TRBD2 (6 bases each). CDR1 SGHNT and CDR2 YENEEA come from the germline V gene. The CDR3 extends over 15 amino acids. The ends were cut back, 1 base at V and 3 bases at J, with 13 bases in the middle. Written as DNA, the CDR3 is TGTGCCAGCAGCTTAGGAGGGGGGCCTGGCTACGAGCAGTACTTC. Protein product: CASSLGGGPGYEQYF.

V and J are TRBV15 and TRBJ1-5; TRBD1 aligns across 7 bases. The CDR3 is made up of 15 amino acids. Trimming cost V 0 bases and J 6 bases; bases outside gene matches: 5. The germline V gene encodes CDR1 LNHNV and CDR2 YYDKDF (reference sequence). The CDR3 nucleotides are TGTGCCACCAGCAGAGATAAGGGGGCTAGTCAGCCCCAGCATTTT. Residues: CATSRDKGASQPQHF.

This clonotype was seen ten or more times. The chain recombines TRBV11-2 with TRBJ2-3; D gene unclear. The germline V gene encodes CDR1 SGHAT and CDR2 FQNNGV. The CDR3 runs 14 residues. Trimming pared 3 bases from V and 3 bases from J, leaving 10 bases between. CDR3 coding DNA: TGTGCCAGCAGCTTTCATTCCGGGACAGATACGCAGTATTTT. Protein product: CASSFHSGTDTQYF.

This clonotype was detected a few times. The chain combines TRBV7-8 with TRBJ2-1, with 7 bases that match TRBD2. The length of the CDR3 is 19 residues. With V trimmed by 5 bases and J by 1 base, 17 bases remained unmatched. Germline V gives CDR1 SGHVS, CDR2 FQNEAQ. The CDR3 DNA reads TGTGCCAGCAGCCCCTTTCAGCCTATGGCGGGAGTTTCCTACAATGAGCAGTTCTTC. Translating it yields CASSPFQPMAGVSYNEQFF.

This chain joins TRBV5-1 and TRBJ1-2; tentative D call: TRBD1 (5 bases). Trimming left V 6 bases short and J 8 bases short, with 17 bases between. Germline CDR1 reads SGHRS; CDR2 reads YFSETQ. The CDR3 is 13 residues long. This chain's CDR3 is CASMGPLVGGYTF. The CDR3 bases are TGCGCCAGCATGGGGCCCCTGGTCGGCGGCTACACCTTC.

This sequence joins TRBV5-1 and TRBJ2-1; D not certain. CDR3 length: 15 amino acids. Germline assignment: CDR1 SGHRS and CDR2 YFSETQ. V was clipped by 0 bases and J by 4 bases, with 11 bases between them. The CDR3 loop reads CASSLDWAEYNEQFF. In DNA, the CDR3 is TGCGCCAGCAGCTTGGATTGGGCGGAGTACAATGAGCAGTTCTTC.

The chain employs TRBV20-1 and TRBJ1-2, with a weak D call TRBD1 (6 bases). Germline V gives CDR1 DFQATT, CDR2 SNEGSKA (reference sequence). V was pared by 0 bases and J by 6 bases, with 11 bases between. This CDR3 is 13 amino acids long. CDR3 DNA: TGCAGTGCTAGAGATCCCCGGGGGCATGGCTACACCTTC. As protein: CSARDPRGHGYTF.

This clonotype came up a few times. V is TRBV7-8 and J is TRBJ1-2, with D tentatively TRBD1 (5 bases). This CDR3 has 13 amino acids. Trimming left V 5 bases short and J 4 bases short, with 11 bases between. Germline V gene lookup returns CDR1 SGHVS and CDR2 FQNEAQ. The chain's CDR3 is CASSLQARYGYTF. Written as DNA, the CDR3 is TGTGCCAGCAGCCTACAGGCCCGCTATGGCTACACCTTC.

Only a few counts were recorded for this clonotype. V usage is TRBV2 and J usage is TRBJ2-2, with 11 bases aligning to TRBD1. Germline V CDR1 and CDR2: SNHLY, FYNNEI. Trimming removed 6 bases from V and 6 bases from J; junction bases left unmatched: 3. The CDR3 totals 14 residues. The CDR3 bases are TGTGCCAGCAGCGGACAGGGGGCAGCCGGGGAGCTGTTTTTT. As protein: CASSGQGAAGELFF.

The chain combines TRBV29-1 with TRBJ2-7; D may be TRBD2 (5 bases). The length of the CDR3 is 13 residues. Germline assignment: CDR1 SQVTM and CDR2 ANQGSEA. V was shortened by 6 bases and J by 2 bases, with 14 bases between the two germline ends. The CDR3 DNA follows: TGCAGCGTCGCGGGCAGACACACCTACGAGCAGTACTTC. Protein: CSVAGRHTYEQYF.

This clonotype appeared a few times. This rearrangement joins TRBV29-1 to TRBJ2-2; no reliable D call. The CDR3 length is 14 residues. Looked up from germline, CDR1 is SQVTM and CDR2 is ANQGSEA. V was pared by 3 bases and J by 0 bases, with 8 bases between. The CDR3 nucleotides are TGCAGCGTTGAGGTCAGCCCGAACACCGGGGAGCTGTTTTTT. It is translated as CSVEVSPNTGELFF.

The chain links TRBV20-1 to TRBJ1-3, with D unclear. Per germline, CDR1 DFQATT and CDR2 SNEGSKA (reference sequence). This CDR3 has 16 residues. V was pared by 3 bases and J by 0 bases, with 15 bases between. For the CDR3, the DNA is TGCAGTGCTAGTATACGTCGGAAGTTCTCTGGAAACACCATATATTTT. Encoded protein: CSASIRRKFSGNTIYF.

This clonotype was detected only once. The rearrangement uses TRBV20-1 and TRBJ2-3; the match to TRBD2 covers 16 bases. This CDR3 contains 17 residues. The V segment lost 2 bases and the J segment 6 bases; nucleotides outside the gene matches: 8. Germline CDR1 reads DFQATT; CDR2 reads SNEGSKA (reference sequence). The CDR3 DNA reads as TGCAGTGCTAGATCGGGGGGACTAGCGGGAGGGGCTGATACGCAGTATTTT. Translated: CSARSGGLAGGADTQYF.